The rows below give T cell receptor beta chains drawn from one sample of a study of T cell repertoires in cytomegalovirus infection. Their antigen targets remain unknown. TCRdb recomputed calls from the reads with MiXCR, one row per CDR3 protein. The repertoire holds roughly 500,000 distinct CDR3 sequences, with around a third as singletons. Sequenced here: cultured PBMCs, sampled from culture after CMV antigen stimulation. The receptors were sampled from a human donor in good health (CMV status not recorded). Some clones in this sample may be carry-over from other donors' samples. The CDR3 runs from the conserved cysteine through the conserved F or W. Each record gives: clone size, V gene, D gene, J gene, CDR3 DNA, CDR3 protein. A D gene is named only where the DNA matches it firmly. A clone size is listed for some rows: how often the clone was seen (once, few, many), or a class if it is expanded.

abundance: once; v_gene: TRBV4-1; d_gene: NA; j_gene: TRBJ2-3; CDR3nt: TGCGCCAGCAGTCCGATAGCGGTCCCGAGCACAGATACGCAGTATTTT; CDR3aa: CASSPIAVPSTDTQYF
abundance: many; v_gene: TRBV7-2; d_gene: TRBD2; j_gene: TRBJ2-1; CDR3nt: TGTGCCAGCAGCGCAGGACTAGGGATTTACAATGAGCAGTTCTTC; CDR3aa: CASSAGLGIYNEQFF
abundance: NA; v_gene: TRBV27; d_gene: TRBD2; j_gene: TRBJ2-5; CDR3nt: TGTGCCAGCAGTCCACGGACTCCCCGGGGGGTCGGGGAGACCCAGTACTTC; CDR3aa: CASSPRTPRGVGETQYF
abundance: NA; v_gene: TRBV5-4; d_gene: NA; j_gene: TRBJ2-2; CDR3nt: TGTGCCAGCAGCCCTTCGATCGGGGAGCTGTTTTTT; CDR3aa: CASSPSIGELFF
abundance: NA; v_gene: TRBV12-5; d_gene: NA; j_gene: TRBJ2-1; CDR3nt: TGTGCTAGTGGTTTTCCCGGAGAGGGCAACAATGAGCAGTTCTTC; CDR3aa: CASGFPGEGNNEQFF
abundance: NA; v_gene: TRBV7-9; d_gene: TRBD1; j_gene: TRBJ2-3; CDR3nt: TGTGCCAGCATTCCGGGACAGGGGTTCGCAGATACGCAGTATTTT; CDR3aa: CASIPGQGFADTQYF
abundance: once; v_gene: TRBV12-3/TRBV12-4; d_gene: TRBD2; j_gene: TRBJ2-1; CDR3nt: TGTGCCAGCAGTCAGCGGGAGGGAGGAAATGAGCAGTTCTTC; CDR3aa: CASSQREGGNEQFF
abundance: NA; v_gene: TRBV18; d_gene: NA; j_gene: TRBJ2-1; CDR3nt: TGTGCCAGCTCCCCTGATCAGGGCTACAATGAGCAGTTCTTC; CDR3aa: CASSPDQGYNEQFF
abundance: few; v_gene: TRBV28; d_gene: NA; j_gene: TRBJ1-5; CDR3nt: TGTGCCAGCAGTTGGGGGCCACCAAAGTATAGCAATCAGCCCCAGCATTTT; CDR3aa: CASSWGPPKYSNQPQHF
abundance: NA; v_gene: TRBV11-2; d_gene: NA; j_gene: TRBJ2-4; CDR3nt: TGTGCCAGCAGCCAAAAAAGGACCGGGACACTTCTAGCCAAAAACATTCAGTACTTC; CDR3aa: CASSQKRTGTLLAKNIQYF
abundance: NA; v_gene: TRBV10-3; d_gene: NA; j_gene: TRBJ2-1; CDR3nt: TGTGCCAGCCTAGACTATGGCTCCTACAATGAGCAGTTCTTC; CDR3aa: CASLDYGSYNEQFF
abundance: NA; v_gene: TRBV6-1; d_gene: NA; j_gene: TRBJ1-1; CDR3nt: TGTGCCAGCAGTTACGACGGCACATCTGAAGCTTTCTTT; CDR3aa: CASSYDGTSEAFF
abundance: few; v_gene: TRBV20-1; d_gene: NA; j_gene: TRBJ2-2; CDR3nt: TGCAGTGCTAGCCGACAGGCGAGGTACACCGGGGAGCTGTTTTTT; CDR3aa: CSASRQARYTGELFF
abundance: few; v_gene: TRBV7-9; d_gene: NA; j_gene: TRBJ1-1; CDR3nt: TGTGCCAGCAGCTTAGGACGGGGTGCCGCTGAAGCTTTCTTT; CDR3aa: CASSLGRGAAEAFF
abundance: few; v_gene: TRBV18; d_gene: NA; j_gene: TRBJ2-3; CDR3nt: TGTGCCAGCTCACCATCGATCGGCGTTGTCACAGATACGCAGTATTTT; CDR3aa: CASSPSIGVVTDTQYF
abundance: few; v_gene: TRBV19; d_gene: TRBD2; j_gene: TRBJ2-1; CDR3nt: TGTGCCAGTAGTCCCTTCGGCGGGAGAAAAGGGTACAATGAGCAGTTCTTC; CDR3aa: CASSPFGGRKGYNEQFF
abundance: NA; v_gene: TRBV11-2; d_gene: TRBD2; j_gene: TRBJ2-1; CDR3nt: TGTGCCACCACCGGGACTAGCGGCTACAATGAGCAGTTCTTC; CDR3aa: CATTGTSGYNEQFF
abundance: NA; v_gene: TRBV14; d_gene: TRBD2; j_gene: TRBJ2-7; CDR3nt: TGTGCCAGCAGCCCGAGGGTGGGAGGGGACTACGAGCAGTACTTC; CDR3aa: CASSPRVGGDYEQYF
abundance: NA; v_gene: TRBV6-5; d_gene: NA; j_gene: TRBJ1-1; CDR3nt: TGTGCCAGCAGGAGGGGGTTGAACACTGAAGCTTTCTTT; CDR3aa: CASRRGLNTEAFF
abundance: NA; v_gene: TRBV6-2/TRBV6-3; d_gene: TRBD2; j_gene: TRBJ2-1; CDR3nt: TGTGCCAGCAGTTACGGGGGGACTAGCGGGAGCCATGAGCAGTTCTTC; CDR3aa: CASSYGGTSGSHEQFF
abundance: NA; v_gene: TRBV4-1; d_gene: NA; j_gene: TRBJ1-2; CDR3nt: TGCGCCAGCAGCCAAGATCATAGACGGATCTATGGCTACACCTTC; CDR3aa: CASSQDHRRIYGYTF
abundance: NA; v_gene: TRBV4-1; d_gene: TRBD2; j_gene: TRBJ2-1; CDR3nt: TGCGCCAGCAGCCAACGGACTAGCGGATACAATGAGCAGTTCTTC; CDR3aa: CASSQRTSGYNEQFF
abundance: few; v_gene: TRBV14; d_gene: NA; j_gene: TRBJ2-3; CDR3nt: TGTGCCAGCAGCCAAGGAAGGGGGGCGCGAGGAGATACGCAGTATTTT; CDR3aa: CASSQGRGARGDTQYF
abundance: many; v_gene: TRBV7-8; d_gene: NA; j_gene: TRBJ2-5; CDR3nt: TGTGCCAGCAGCTTAACAGGACGGATGTTGGGGGAAAAGACCCAGTACTTC; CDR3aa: CASSLTGRMLGEKTQYF
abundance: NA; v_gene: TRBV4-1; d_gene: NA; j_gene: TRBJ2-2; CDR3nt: TGCGCCAGCAGCCAACCCCCCGGGATGGGAATTGAGAACACCGGGGAGCTGTTTTTT; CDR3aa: CASSQPPGMGIENTGELFF
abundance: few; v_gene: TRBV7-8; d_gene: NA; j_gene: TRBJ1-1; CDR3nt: TGTGCCAGCAGCTTCGCAGGGGAAGGAGTGGCTTTCTTT; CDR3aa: CASSFAGEGVAFF
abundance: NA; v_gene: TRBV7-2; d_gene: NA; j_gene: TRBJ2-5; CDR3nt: TGTGCCAGCAGCTTAGGACCCCCTCAGTACTTC; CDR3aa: CASSLGPPQYF
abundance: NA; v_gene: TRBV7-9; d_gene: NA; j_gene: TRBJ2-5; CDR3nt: TGTGCCGTGGGCCAAGAGACCCAGTACTTC; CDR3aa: CAVGQETQYF
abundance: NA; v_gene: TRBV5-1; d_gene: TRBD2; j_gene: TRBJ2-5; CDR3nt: TGCGCCAGCAGCTTAGGACACAAGCTAGCGGGCGTACAAGAGACCCAGTACTTC; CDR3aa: CASSLGHKLAGVQETQYF
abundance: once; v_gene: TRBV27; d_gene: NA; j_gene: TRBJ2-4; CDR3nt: TGTGCCAGCAGTTTATCGAGGGTCCTCTCCAAAAACATTCAGTACTTC; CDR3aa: CASSLSRVLSKNIQYF
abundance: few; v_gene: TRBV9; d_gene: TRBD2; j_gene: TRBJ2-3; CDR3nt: TGTGCCAGCAGCGTCGGACTAGCGGGAGAGACAGATACGCAGTATTTT; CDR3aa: CASSVGLAGETDTQYF
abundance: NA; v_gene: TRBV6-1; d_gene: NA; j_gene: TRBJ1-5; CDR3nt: TGTGCCAGCAGAAGACAGATCAATCAGCCCCAGCATTTT; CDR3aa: CASRRQINQPQHF
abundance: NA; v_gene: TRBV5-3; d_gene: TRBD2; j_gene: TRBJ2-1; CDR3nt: TGTGCCAGCAGCTTGTGGGGGACTAGAGAAATGAATGAGCAGTTCTTC; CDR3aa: CASSLWGTREMNEQFF
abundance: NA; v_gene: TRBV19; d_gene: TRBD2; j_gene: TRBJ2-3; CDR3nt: TGTGCCACCTCTGGGCAGAGGCGGGAGAGCACAGATACGCAGTATTTT; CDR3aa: CATSGQRRESTDTQYF
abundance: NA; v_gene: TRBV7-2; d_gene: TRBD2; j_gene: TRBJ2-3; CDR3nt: TGTGCCAGCAGCCGAGCCGCCCTAGCGGGAATTTATACGCAGTATTTT; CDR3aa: CASSRAALAGIYTQYF
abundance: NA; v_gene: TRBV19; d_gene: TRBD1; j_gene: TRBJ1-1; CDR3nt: TGTGCCAGTAGGCAGGGACAGGAGAACACTGAAGCTTTCTTT; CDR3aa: CASRQGQENTEAFF
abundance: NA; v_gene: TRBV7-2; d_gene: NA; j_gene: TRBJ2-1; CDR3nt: TGTGCCAGCAGTCCTAATGCGGTCAATGAGCAGTTCTTC; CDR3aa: CASSPNAVNEQFF
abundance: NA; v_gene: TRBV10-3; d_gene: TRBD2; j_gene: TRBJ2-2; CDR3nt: TGTGCCATCAGTGAGTCTAGCGGGACCGGGGAGCTGTTTTTT; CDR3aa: CAISESSGTGELFF
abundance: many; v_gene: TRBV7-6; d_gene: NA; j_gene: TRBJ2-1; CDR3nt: TGTGCCAGCAGCTTAGGCGGGTCGAGCTCCTACAATGAGCAGTTCTTC; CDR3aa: CASSLGGSSSYNEQFF
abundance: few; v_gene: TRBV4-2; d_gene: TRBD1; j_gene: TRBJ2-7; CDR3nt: TGTGCCAGCAGCCAAGACCGGGACAGAGGCTACGAGCAGTACTTC; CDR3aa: CASSQDRDRGYEQYF
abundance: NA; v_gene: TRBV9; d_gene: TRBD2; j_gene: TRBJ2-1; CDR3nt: TGTGCCAGCAGCCCGTGGGTAGCGGGACGATTCTACAATGAGCAGTTCTTC; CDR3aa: CASSPWVAGRFYNEQFF
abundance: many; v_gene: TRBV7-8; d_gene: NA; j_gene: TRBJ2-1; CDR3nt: TGTGCCAGCAGCCCCGGGCCTTACAATGAGCAGTTCTTC; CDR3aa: CASSPGPYNEQFF
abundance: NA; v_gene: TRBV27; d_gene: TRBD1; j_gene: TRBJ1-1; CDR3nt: TGTGCCAGCAGTCCTTGGGGACAGACTAACACTGAAGCTTTCTTT; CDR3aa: CASSPWGQTNTEAFF